This T cell receptor beta chain emerged from a study of CD8 T cells in ankylosing spondylitis. This clonotype was recorded at least ten times. One entry per CDR3 protein results from TCRdb running MiXCR on the 5' RACE reads. Found here are over 200,000 distinct CDR3 sequences, approximately 10% of them singletons; the top ten hold approximately 20%. CDR3 size: 16 residues. Germline CDR1 reads SNHLY; CDR2 reads FYNNEI. V was shortened by 7 bases and J by 5 bases, with 24 bases between the two germline ends. This sequence was found in a male donor with ankylosing spondylitis or in good health (not recorded which). V and J are TRBV2 and TRBJ2-7; possibly TRBD2 for D (5 bases). The sample was blood, either unsorted or a sorted T cell fraction (not recorded which). CDR3 in DNA: TGTGCCAGCACTATTACTACCGCACCTGGAGGTAACGAGCAGTACTTC. Translated, it gives CASTITTAPGGNEQYF.